This TCR beta chain was sequenced in a study of blood T cell repertoires in COVID-19. The CDR3 totals 19 residues. With 3 bases removed from V and 0 bases from J, the gap between germline ends came to 24 bases. CDR1 is DFQATT, CDR2 SNEGSKA, per germline (reference sequence). Libraries were prepared by immunoSEQ multiplex PCR; TCRdb keeps only in-frame clonotypes and omits some of them. The sample lists approximately 140,000 clones, less than 90% occurring once. Sequenced: PBMCs or T cells enriched from blood (not recorded which). V gene TRBV20-1 combines with J gene TRBJ1-5, with D perhaps TRBD1 (5 bases). The sequence was collected from a man aged 35-49 years with acute COVID-19. The CDR3 DNA sequence: TGCAGTGCTAGTCGTCAAAGGGGTAATCGCGAGATTAGCAATCAGCCCCAGCATTTT. It codes for CSASRQRGNREISNQPQHF.